The rows below give T cell receptor beta chains drawn from one sample of a study of cytomegalovirus exposure and HLA in healthy donors. TCRdb keeps only in-frame clones here, not all; method: immunoSEQ multiplex PCR. The sample lists about 100,000 clones, around 95% occurring once. The material sequenced was PBMCs. The receptors derive from a woman aged 18-35 years in good health and CMV-seronegative. Each CDR3 is given with its conserved first and last residue. D genes are given only for firm matches. The size entry is marked missing in some rows and otherwise reads once, few, many or a size class.

>NA|TRBJ2-1|NA|TRBV4-3
TGCGCCAGCAGCCAAGATCATGGGACTGCGTACGAGCAGTTCTTC
CASSQDHGTAYEQFF
>NA|TRBJ2-7|NA|TRBV5-6
TGTGCCAGCGCCCCGCGGGGTCTGGTCTACGAGCAGTACTTC
CASAPRGLVYEQYF
>TRBD2|TRBJ2-1|NA|TRBV7-2
TGTGCCAGCAGCTTAGGACTAGCGGGTCTCAATGAGCAGTTCTTC
CASSLGLAGLNEQFF
>NA|TRBJ2-7|NA|TRBV6-1
TGTGCCAGCAGCGTCAGGGGCAGCAGCGAGCAGTACTTC
CASSVRGSSEQYF
>TRBD2|TRBJ2-5|NA|TRBV7-2
TGTGCCAGCAGCTCTGGACTAGCGGGGGGGCAAGAGACCCAGTACTTC
CASSSGLAGGQETQYF
>TRBD1|TRBJ1-1|once|TRBV4-2
TGTGCCAGCAGCCACCCAGCCTTAGACAGGGACACTGAAGCTTTCTTT
CASSHPALDRDTEAFF
>NA|TRBJ1-2|NA|TRBV7-2
TGTGCCAGCAGCTTATCCCCAGGGGATGGCTATGGCTACACCTTC
CASSLSPGDGYGYTF
>NA|TRBJ2-2|NA|TRBV6-1
TGTGCCAGCAGTGGCCCATCGGGGTGGGGAAACACCGGGGAGCTGTTTTTT
CASSGPSGWGNTGELFF
>NA|TRBJ1-1|NA|TRBV19
TGTGCCAGTATCAGGGGAAGAGGGAACACTGAAGCTTTCTTT
CASIRGRGNTEAFF
>TRBD1|TRBJ1-4|NA|TRBV2
TGTGCCAGCAGTGACGACAGGGGTGGTTCGGCTAATGAAAAACTGTTTTTT
CASSDDRGGSANEKLFF
>NA|TRBJ1-2|NA|TRBV28
TGTGCCGCCCTCCTAGACAGCAACTATGGCTACACCTTC
CAALLDSNYGYTF
>NA|TRBJ1-2|NA|TRBV4-1
TGCGCCAGCAGCCAAGCTTCACAGGGAAAAAAGTATGGCTACACCTTC
CASSQASQGKKYGYTF
>NA|TRBJ2-7|once|TRBV7-9
TGTGCCAGCAGCCTCCGGGACACCTACGAGCAGTACTTC
CASSLRDTYEQYF
>NA|TRBJ2-7|NA|TRBV7-9
TGTGCCAGCAGCCAAACAGGGAACGAGCAGTACTTC
CASSQTGNEQYF
>NA|TRBJ1-2|NA|TRBV14
TGTGCCAGCAGCCCAGGACAGACCTTCGGGTCTTTGCACTATGGCTACACCTTC
CASSPGQTFGSLHYGYTF
>TRBD1|TRBJ1-2|NA|TRBV4-3
TGCGCCAGCAGCCAAGATGCGAATCGACAGGGGGCATTTAGCTATGGCTACACCTTC
CASSQDANRQGAFSYGYTF
>TRBD2|TRBJ2-1|NA|TRBV7-3
TGTGCCAGCTCGCTAGCGGGTTCTGAGGATGAGCAGTTCTTC
CASSLAGSEDEQFF
>NA|TRBJ2-3|NA|TRBV19
TGTGCCAGTAGAACTAGTCAGCGGTTCACAGATACGCAGTATTTT
CASRTSQRFTDTQYF
>TRBD1|TRBJ1-2|NA|TRBV5-1
TGCGCCAGCAGCTTGGCCCCCGACAGGGGGCCCTATGGCTACACCTTC
CASSLAPDRGPYGYTF
>TRBD1|TRBJ1-2|NA|TRBV30
TGTGCCCAGACGCGGGACAGGGGGCAAGGGAATGGCTACACCTTC
CAQTRDRGQGNGYTF
>NA|TRBJ2-1|NA|TRBV6-6
TGTGCCAGCACCCTACCGGGACTTTACAATGAGCAGTTCTTC
CASTLPGLYNEQFF
>TRBD1|TRBJ1-3|NA|TRBV4-1
TGCGCCAGCAGTCAAAGGACAGGGCCCTCTGGAAACACCATATATTTT
CASSQRTGPSGNTIYF
>NA|TRBJ2-7|few|TRBV28
TGTGCCAGCAGTTATAGCTCCTACGAGCAGTACTTC
CASSYSSYEQYF
>NA|TRBJ1-5|NA|TRBV10-1
TGCGCCAGCAGTGACGGCAACAGGGAGACGAATCAGCCCCAGCATTTT
CASSDGNRETNQPQHF
>NA|TRBJ1-2|NA|TRBV7-2
TGTGCCAGCAGCCCAGGGTACTATGGCTACACCTTC
CASSPGYYGYTF
>NA|TRBJ2-3|NA|TRBV28
TGTGCCAGCACACTGATAGGGGTCACAGATACGCAGTATTTT
CASTLIGVTDTQYF
>NA|TRBJ1-3|NA|TRBV5-6
TGTGCCAGCAGCTTGTCGCTAGGCTCTGGAAACACCATATATTTT
CASSLSLGSGNTIYF
>TRBD1|TRBJ1-2|NA|TRBV2
TGTGCCAGCAGTTATGGACAGGAGAACTATGGCTACACCTTC
CASSYGQENYGYTF
>TRBD1|TRBJ2-7|NA|TRBV29-1
TGCAGCGTTGAAGATCGAGACAGGGGAGGTGAATACGAGCAGTACTTC
CSVEDRDRGGEYEQYF
>TRBD1|TRBJ2-7|NA|TRBV7-2
TGTGCCAGCAGCGTCCGGGACAGCTACGAGCAGTACTTC
CASSVRDSYEQYF
>TRBD2|TRBJ2-1|NA|TRBV19
TGTGCCAGTAGTGGGAGGGAGGTGGGGGTCTACAATGAGCAGTTCTTC
CASSGREVGVYNEQFF
>NA|TRBJ2-1|once|TRBV7-3
TGTGCCAGCAGCTCCAACCCGGACTCGACCTACAATGAGCAGTTCTTC
CASSSNPDSTYNEQFF
>NA|TRBJ2-7|NA|TRBV18
TGTGCCAGCTCACCCCAGACTAACTACGAGCAGTACTTC
CASSPQTNYEQYF
>NA|TRBJ1-1|once|TRBV27
TGTGCCAGCAGTTTAACGGGAGGGGTGAACACTGAAGCTTTCTTT
CASSLTGGVNTEAFF
>NA|TRBJ2-3|NA|TRBV27
TGTGCCAGCAGTTTCGATCCAGGGAGCACAGATACGCAGTATTTT
CASSFDPGSTDTQYF
>NA|TRBJ2-7|once|TRBV5-8
TGTGCCAGCAATCAGGGGCGGTCCTACGAGCAGTACTTC
CASNQGRSYEQYF
>TRBD1|TRBJ1-6|NA|TRBV19
TGTGCCAGTAGGACGACAGGGGCGGGATCACCCCTCCACTTT
CASRTTGAGSPLHF
>NA|TRBJ1-1|NA|TRBV19
TGTGCCAGTAGTGGGGCCCCTGAAGCTTTCTTT
CASSGAPEAFF
>TRBD2|TRBJ2-3|NA|TRBV5-1
TGCGCCAGCAGCCCAGAAGGGACTAGCGGTTTCTCAGATACGCAGTATTTT
CASSPEGTSGFSDTQYF
>TRBD1|TRBJ1-2|NA|TRBV9
TGTGCCAGCAGCGCATCCGACAGGGTTGGCTACACCTTC
CASSASDRVGYTF
>NA|TRBJ2-7|NA|TRBV5-1
TGCGCCAGCAGCTGGAATGGCGGGGCGGGGTCCTACGAGCAGTACTTC
CASSWNGGAGSYEQYF
>NA|TRBJ2-1|NA|TRBV11-2
TGTGCCAGCAGCTTCTTTGGACAGTCCGAGTACAATGAGCAGTTCTTC
CASSFFGQSEYNEQFF
>TRBD2|TRBJ2-2|NA|TRBV27
TGTGCCAGCAGTCTAGCGGTCGACACCGGGGAGCTGTTTTTT
CASSLAVDTGELFF
>TRBD2|TRBJ2-3|NA|TRBV5-1
TGCGCCAGCAGCTTGGAAACAGCGCGGGGGGATACGCAGTATTTT
CASSLETARGDTQYF
>NA|TRBJ1-2|NA|TRBV5-1
TGCGCCAGCAGCTTTTATTTGGCAAATTTTAACTATGGCTACACCTTC
CASSFYLANFNYGYTF
>TRBD1|TRBJ1-1|NA|TRBV7-8
TGTGCCAGCAGCCGCGGGACAGGGAACACTGAAGCTTTCTTT
CASSRGTGNTEAFF
>TRBD2|TRBJ2-7|NA|TRBV2
TGTGCCAGCAGTGAATTTAGCGGGGAGTCCTACGAGCAGTACTTC
CASSEFSGESYEQYF
>NA|TRBJ1-1|NA|TRBV28
TGTGCCAGCAGTTTTAGAAGGGGGAACACTGAAGCTTTCTTT
CASSFRRGNTEAFF
>NA|TRBJ2-2|NA|TRBV5-1
TGCGCCAGCAGCTTGGCCCCGGGGAACACCGGGGAGCTGTTTTTT
CASSLAPGNTGELFF
>NA|TRBJ2-1|NA|TRBV5-1
TGCGCCAGCAGCTTGCACCCTGCACTAGCTCAAATCAATGAGCAGTTCTTC
CASSLHPALAQINEQFF
>NA|TRBJ2-7|once|TRBV29-1
TGCAGCGTTGTTTGGAGGGGACAGTACGAGCAGTACTTC
CSVVWRGQYEQYF
>NA|TRBJ1-1|NA|TRBV5-1
TGCGCCAGCAGCTTGGAACAGTACACTGAAGCTTTCTTT
CASSLEQYTEAFF
>NA|TRBJ1-1|once|TRBV6-5
TGTGCCAGCAGTCCCAGACAGGCGCTGAACACTGAAGCTTTCTTT
CASSPRQALNTEAFF
>NA|TRBJ1-2|NA|TRBV5-5
TGTGCCAGCAGCTTGTTGAGCGTTGGCGGGGGCTACACCTTC
CASSLLSVGGGYTF
>NA|TRBJ1-6|NA|TRBV5-1
TGCGCCAGCAGCTTCAATGAGAATTCACCCCTCCACTTT
CASSFNENSPLHF
>NA|TRBJ1-5|NA|TRBV19
TGTGCCAGTAGCCCCCGGGTAGATAGCAATCAGCCCCAGCATTTT
CASSPRVDSNQPQHF
>TRBD1|TRBJ2-3|once|TRBV27
TGTGCCAGCAGATACATTGCCGGGACAGGGAGGACAGATACGCAGTATTTT
CASRYIAGTGRTDTQYF
>TRBD2|TRBJ2-1|NA|TRBV9
TGTGCCAGCAGCGTAGCAGAAGCGGGGCTGTTCTTC
CASSVAEAGLFF
>NA|TRBJ1-2|NA|TRBV10-3
TGTGCCATCAGCCCCCGCCGGAGATATGGCTATGGCTACACCTTC
CAISPRRRYGYGYTF